The 22 T cell receptor beta chains in this list originate from one sample, sequenced in a study of T cell responses to AZD1222 COVID-19 vaccine. The method was immunoSEQ multiplex PCR; TCRdb's version includes in-frame clones alone and lacks a portion of them. The sample records some 16,000 clones, approximately 80% being singletons. The input for sequencing was peripheral blood, taken 28 days after the second AZD1222 dose. The source is an adult who received the AZD1222 COVID-19 vaccine.

The chain carries TRBV21-1 and TRBJ1-3. TRBV21-1 is marked as a pseudogene. The CDR3 covers 19 residues. The CDR3 DNA follows: TGTGCCAGCAGCAAACCCACTCCAGGGGGGGGGCGACGAGGAAACACCATATATTTT. Translating gives CASSKPTPGGGRRGNTIYF.

A few counts support this clone. The chain employs TRBV5-4 and TRBJ2-1, with TRBD2 matching over 10 bases. This CDR3 comprises 16 residues. J lost 4 bases, V lost 0 bases, and 4 bases had no gene match. From germline, CDR1 is SGHNT and CDR2 YYREEE (reference sequence). The DNA of the CDR3 is TGTGCCAGCAGCTTGGGTGGACTAGCGGAGTACAATGAGCAGTTCTTC. Residues: CASSLGGLAEYNEQFF.

The chain recombines TRBV7-2 with TRBJ2-3; D gene unclear. The CDR3 covers 15 residues. Germline V CDR1 and CDR2: SGHTA, FQGNSA. The germline V and J ends were trimmed by 2 bases and 3 bases, with 12 bases remaining between them. The CDR3 DNA reads as TGTGCCAGCAGCTTATACACGGCCAAGACAGATACGCAGTATTTT. It translates to CASSLYTAKTDTQYF.

V and J are TRBV13 and TRBJ2-1; a weak D match, TRBD2 (7 bases). Germline V lookup: CDR1 PRHDT, CDR2 FYEKMQ (reference sequence). Deletions cut 3 bases from V and 0 bases from J, with 12 bases between. This CDR3 comprises 16 residues. Here the CDR3 reads CASSLGGPSSYNEQFF. CDR3 nucleotides: TGTGCCAGCAGCTTGGGGGGGCCGAGCTCCTACAATGAGCAGTTCTTC.

This chain's CDR3 is CASRGPMNTEAFF. The CDR3 DNA is TGTGCCAGCCGGGGTCCAATGAACACTGAAGCTTTCTTT. The rearrangement links TRBV11-3 to TRBJ1-1; D is unclear. CDR3 length equals 13 residues. Per the germline V gene, CDR1 is SGHNT and CDR2 is YENEEA. V dropped 8 bases and J dropped 0 bases, with 10 bases sitting between them.

The genes are TRBV29-1 and TRBJ1-2; TRBD1 might be the D (5 bases). This CDR3 is 16 amino acids long. V shed 3 bases and J shed 2 bases, with 19 bases lying between them. Germline V gives CDR1 SQVTM, CDR2 ANQGSEA. CDR3 sequence (DNA): TGCAGCGTTGAGAGGTCGAGTTGGGAGGGGAACTATGGCTACACCTTC. It translates to CSVERSSWEGNYGYTF.

This rearrangement joins TRBV3-1 (or the pseudogene TRBV3-2) to TRBJ2-3; possible D gene TRBD2, 5 bases. Germline V gene data show CDR1 as LGHDT and CDR2 as YNNKEL (reference sequence). The CDR3 sequence is 12 residues long. V was shortened by 11 bases and J by 4 bases, with 13 bases between the two germline ends. CDR3 nucleotides: TGTGCCGGCGCCGGGGTGGCAGATACGCAGTATTTT. Its protein is CAGAGVADTQYF.

DNA of the CDR3: TGTGCCAGCAGCCCTGTCTTTGGACACATTGAGGATACCAATGGGGGAAAACTGTTTTTT. It codes for CASSPVFGHIEDTNGGKLFF. The chain employs TRBV7-6 and TRBJ1-4; perhaps TRBD1 as D (5 bases). The CDR3 consists of 20 residues. With 5 bases removed from V and 10 bases from J, the gap between germline ends came to 35 bases. Germline CDR1 reads SGHVS; CDR2 reads FNYEAQ.

The rearrangement joins TRBV6-5 to TRBJ2-2; 12 bases fit TRBD2. Germline V gives CDR1 MNHEY, CDR2 SVGAGI. With V trimmed by 5 bases and J by 5 bases, 3 bases remained unmatched. The CDR3 is 15 residues long. CDR3 sequence: CASSLAGGLTGELFF. The CDR3 bases are TGTGCCAGCAGTCTAGCGGGGGGGTTGACCGGGGAGCTGTTTTTT.

V is TRBV6-6 and J is TRBJ2-7; D gene uncertain. In germline, CDR1 is MNHNY, CDR2 SVGAGI (reference sequence). The length of the CDR3 is 14 residues. V dropped 2 bases and J dropped 4 bases, with 12 bases sitting between them. CDR3 DNA: TGTGCCAGCAGTTACGCCGGCAAGAATTACGAGCAGTACTTC. Protein sequence: CASSYAGKNYEQYF.

The V gene is TRBV7-9, the J gene TRBJ1-2; D unresolved. The V gene's germline CDR1 is SEHNR and CDR2 FQNEAQ (reference sequence). Between the trimmed V and J ends, which lost 1 base and 7 bases, there was a span of 10 bases. The CDR3 spans 13 residues. The CDR3 is CASSLDVAGGYTF. CDR3 DNA: TGTGCCAGCAGCTTAGACGTGGCCGGTGGCTACACCTTC. Combining the CDR3 with reference TRBV7-9 and TRBJ1-2 gives the whole variable domain DTGVSQNPRHKITKRGQNVTFRCDPISEHNRLYWYRQTLGQGPEFLTYFQNEAQLEKSRLLSDRFSAERPKGSFSTLEIQRTEQGDSAMYLCASSLDVAGGYTFGSGTRLTVV.

This clone occurred a few times. The J gene is TRBJ1-2, the V gene TRBV5-1; TRBD1 is a possible D gene (6 bases). CDR1 and CDR2 from the germline V gene are SGHRS and YFSETQ. The V gene lost 4 bases and the J gene lost 6 bases, with 19 bases spanning the gap. The CDR3 runs to 15 residues. Written as DNA, the CDR3 is TGCGCCAGCAGCCCAGCACGGGACACGGCGAATGGCTACACCTTC. The encoded protein is CASSPARDTANGYTF.

The rearrangement joins TRBV4-1 to TRBJ2-3, with D hard to call. The V gene's germline CDR1 is MGHRA and CDR2 YSYEKL. The CDR3 covers 11 residues. V was clipped by 1 base and J by 6 bases, with 2 bases between them. CDR3 sequence reads: CASSQVDTQYF. DNA for the CDR3: TGCGCCAGCAGCCAAGTGGATACGCAGTATTTT.

The chain employs TRBV7-8 and TRBJ2-2, with D hard to call. The CDR3 has 15 amino acids. V lost 1 base, J lost 4 bases, and 10 bases lay in between. Germline V gene lookup returns CDR1 SGHVS and CDR2 FQNEAQ. CDR3 sequence (DNA): TGTGCCAGCAGCTTAGGGTCCAGGAGCACCGGGGAGCTGTTTTTT. Translated, it gives CASSLGSRSTGELFF. Full variable domain (remainder filled in from reference TRBV7-8 and TRBJ2-2): GAGVSQSPRYKVAKRGQDVALRCDPISGHVSLFWYQQALGQGPEFLTYFQNEAQLDKSGLPSDRFFAERPEGSVSTLKIQRTQQEDSAVYLCASSLGSRSTGELFFGEGSRLTVL.

This chain uses TRBV18 with TRBJ2-1; 8 bases are shared with TRBD2. Germline loops: CDR1 KGHSH, CDR2 LQKENI. V was pared by 2 bases and J by 5 bases, with 11 bases of the junction left unmatched. CDR3 length: 17 amino acids. The CDR3 here is CASSPGKERGSNNEQFF. The CDR3 nucleotides are TGTGCCAGCTCACCAGGGAAGGAGCGGGGGTCCAACAATGAGCAGTTCTTC. The full variable domain, in which reference TRBV18 and TRBJ2-1 provide the parts outside the CDR3, is NAGVMQNPRHLVRRRGQEARLRCSPMKGHSHVYWYRQLPEEGLKFMVYLQKENIIDESGMPKERFSAEFPKEGPSILRIQQVVRGDSAAYFCASSPGKERGSNNEQFFGPGTRLTVL.

This chain connects TRBV6-5 to TRBJ2-5, with D perhaps matching TRBD1 or TRBD2 (6 bases each). Germline CDR1 MNHEY, CDR2 SVGAGI. The CDR3 is made up of 14 amino acids. Between the trimmed V and J ends, which lost 5 bases and 5 bases, there was a span of 15 bases. Here the CDR3 reads CASSQDGGLETQYF. The CDR3 nucleotides read TGTGCCAGCAGTCAGGATGGGGGGCTGGAGACCCAGTACTTC.

The gene calls are TRBV4-1 and TRBJ2-1, with D possibly matching TRBD1 (5 bases). This CDR3 region has 17 residues. The V and J ends lost 0 bases and 0 bases respectively, with 12 bases between them. Germline V gene lookup returns CDR1 MGHRA and CDR2 YSYEKL. The CDR3 DNA sequence: TGCGCCAGCAGCCAAGATGTTGCAGGGTCCTCCTACAATGAGCAGTTCTTC. Its protein is CASSQDVAGSSYNEQFF.

The chain links TRBV19 to TRBJ2-7, with D tentatively TRBD1 (6 bases). The CDR3 runs 14 residues. V was cut by 4 bases and J by 1 base, with 11 bases left in between. CDR1 is LNHDA and CDR2 is SQIVND in the germline V gene (reference sequence). The CDR3 DNA sequence: TGTGCCAGTAGTACCAGGGGCAGTTCCTACGAGCAGTACTTC. It is translated as CASSTRGSSYEQYF.

V usage is TRBV2 and J usage is TRBJ2-5; 7 positions agree with TRBD2. With 4 bases clipped from V and 1 base from J, the junction kept 9 bases outside the gene matches. The CDR3 extends over 16 amino acids. Germline loops: CDR1 SNHLY, CDR2 FYNNEI. The CDR3 sequence: CASSGGRGKGQETQYF. DNA for the CDR3: TGTGCCAGCAGTGGAGGGCGGGGGAAAGGCCAAGAGACCCAGTACTTC. Drawing the rest from reference TRBV2 and TRBJ2-5, the complete variable domain is EPEVTQTPSHQVTQMGQEVILRCVPISNHLYFYWYRQILGQKVEFLVSFYNNEISEKSEIFDDQFSVERPDGSNFTLKIRSTKLEDSAMYFCASSGGRGKGQETQYFGPGTRLLVL.

This clone is a singleton in its sample. CDR3 protein: CASIQGGQKGEQFF. The DNA of the CDR3 is TGTGCCAGCATCCAGGGGGGGCAGAAAGGTGAGCAGTTCTTC. V and J are TRBV7-2 and TRBJ2-1, with D perhaps matching TRBD1 or TRBD2 (7 bases each). Germline V gene sequence: CDR1 SGHTA, CDR2 FQGNSA. CDR3 length: 14 residues. Trimming took 7 bases from V and 9 from J, leaving 19 bases between them.

This clone came up a few times. DNA of the CDR3: TGTGCCAGCACCCCATCTGACAGGGTGGACGGGGAGCTGTTTTTT. It codes for CASTPSDRVDGELFF. The gene calls are TRBV28 and TRBJ2-2; 7 nucleotides match TRBD1. Germline CDR1 is MDHEN and CDR2 is SYDVKM. The CDR3 has 15 amino acids. The ends lost 7 bases at V and 7 bases at J; junction bases unmatched: 12.

V is TRBV28 and J is TRBJ2-7; 8 positions agree with TRBD2. The CDR3 sequence is 14 residues long. With 6 bases clipped from V and 2 bases from J, the junction kept 6 bases outside the gene matches. Germline CDR1 is MDHEN and CDR2 is SYDVKM. The CDR3 DNA follows: TGTGCCAGCAGCAAAGGTAGCGGGGCCTACGAGCAGTACTTC. Translated: CASSKGSGAYEQYF. The full variable domain, completed using reference TRBV28 and TRBJ2-7, is DVKVTQSSRYLVKRTGEKVFLECVQDMDHENMFWYRQDPGLGLRLIYFSYDVKMKEKGDIPEGYSVSREKKERFSLILESASTNQTSMYLCASSKGSGAYEQYFGPGTRLTVT.